Shown below are 22 T cell receptor beta chains from a single sample sequenced in a study of CD8+CD57+ T cells in acquired aplastic anemia. It was patients with CD8+CD57+ cell expansion by flow cytometry who were chosen for sequencing. TCR beta VDJ and CDR3 profiling used genomic DNA as template. TCRdb itself ran the reads through MiXCR, one entry per CDR3 protein. The data contain 150,000 to 200,000 distinct CDR3 sequences, approximately 48% of them singletons. Source material: sorted CD4+, CD8+, or CD8+CD57+ T cells (not recorded which) from PBMCs. These receptors came from a human donor with aplastic anemia.

As to this clonotype: A much bigger clone sits one base away, suggesting this may be a read error. In DNA form, the CDR3 reads TGTGCCAGCAGCGCAGATGGAGAGAACAATCTCTTC. As protein: CASSADGENNLF. The chain recombines TRBV9 with TRBJ1-2; D not certain. Germline V gives CDR1 SGDLS, CDR2 YYNGEE. The CDR3 contains 12 residues.

This clonotype was counted once. It may be a read error: a sequence one base away is much more abundant. J is TRBJ2-7 and V is TRBV11-3; D call uncertain. Germline-derived CDR1 and CDR2 are SGHNT and YENEEA. The CDR3 covers 14 residues. Trimming took off 4 bases at V and 0 bases at J, with 10 bases between the two ends. CDR3 region: CASSSVGDSYEQYF. CDR3 sequence (DNA): TGTGCCAGCAGCTCAGTTGGGGACTCCTACGAGCAGTACTTC.

This clonotype was recorded only once. This chain connects TRBV19 to TRBJ2-7; 8 bases agree with TRBD1. Trimming removed 5 bases from V and 3 bases from J; junction bases left unmatched: 6. The V gene's germline CDR1 is LNHDA and CDR2 SQIVND (reference sequence). The CDR3 is 14 residues long. As DNA, the CDR3 is TGTGCCAGTAGTGCCGGGACAGGCCGCTACGAGCAGTACTTC. Amino acid sequence: CASSAGTGRYEQYF.

V usage is TRBV7-2 and J usage is TRBJ1-3, with no clear D. From germline, CDR1 is SGHTA and CDR2 FQGNSA. V was cut by 5 bases and J by 5 bases, with 16 bases left in between. The CDR3 loop spans 15 amino acids. The CDR3, as DNA: TGTGCCAGCAGCGGACGGGGTACGTCTAGAAACACCATATATTTT. Protein sequence: CASSGRGTSRNTIYF.

This clonotype came up a few times. V usage is TRBV2 and J usage is TRBJ2-7; D might be TRBD1 (5 bases). The CDR3 is 12 amino acids. Trimming removed 4 bases from V and 5 bases from J, with 9 bases in between. From germline, CDR1 is SNHLY and CDR2 FYNNEI. CDR3: CASSGQGDEQYF. CDR3 sequence (DNA): TGTGCCAGCAGTGGTCAAGGGGACGAGCAGTACTTC. Together with reference TRBV2 and TRBJ2-7, the CDR3 gives the full variable domain: EPEVTQTPSHQVTQMGQEVILRCVPISNHLYFYWYRQILGQKVEFLVSFYNNEISEKSEIFDDQFSVERPDGSNFTLKIRSTKLEDSAMYFCASSGQGDEQYFGPGTRLTVT.

This clonotype was seen ten or more times. This chain connects TRBV24-1 to TRBJ2-1; D is tentatively TRBD1 or TRBD2 (5 bases each). Germline CDR1 KGHDR, CDR2 SFDVKD. V was trimmed by 10 bases and J by 8 bases, leaving 14 bases between them. This CDR3 spans 12 amino acids. The CDR3 is CATRDRGDEQFF. The CDR3 DNA reads TGTGCCACAAGGGACCGTGGGGATGAGCAGTTCTTC.

This clonotype was seen many times. This chain joins TRBV12-3 or TRBV12-4 and TRBJ2-7; 12 bases match TRBD2. Trimming took 5 bases from V and 4 from J; bases not matched to a gene: 6. The CDR3 runs to 15 residues. Here the CDR3 reads CASSRMTSGSYEQYF. The CDR3 DNA sequence: TGTGCCAGCAGTCGGATGACTAGCGGGAGTTACGAGCAGTACTTC.

This clonotype turned up a few times. J is TRBJ2-3 and V is TRBV18, with TRBD1 identical over 10 bases. CDR1 and CDR2 (germline): KGHSH, LQKENI. CDR3 size: 16 residues. Unmatched junction bases numbered 7, after V lost 0 bases and J lost 7 bases. The CDR3: CASSPPGTGAVYTQYF. DNA for the CDR3: TGTGCCAGCTCACCACCAGGGACAGGGGCTGTTTATACGCAGTATTTT.

This clonotype was found many times. This chain joins TRBV6-2 or TRBV6-3 and TRBJ2-3; D may be TRBD2 (5 bases). Trimming pared 0 bases from V and 0 bases from J, leaving 7 bases between. The CDR3 is 15 residues long. Germline lookup yields CDR1 MNHEY and CDR2 SVGEGT. CDR3 sequence (DNA): TGTGCCAGCAGTTACTCCGGGGTTAGCACAGATACGCAGTATTTT. It yields the protein CASSYSGVSTDTQYF.

This chain connects TRBV27 to TRBJ1-6; the match to TRBD1 covers 8 bases. With V trimmed by 11 bases and J by 7 bases, 13 bases remained unmatched. This CDR3 has 15 amino acids. The germline CDR1 and CDR2 sequences are MNHEY and SMNVEV (reference sequence). The chain's CDR3 is CAGGEGQGGNSPLHF. CDR3 nucleotide sequence: TGTGCCGGCGGGGAAGGACAGGGAGGCAATTCACCCCTCCACTTT.

Written as DNA, the CDR3 is TGTGCCAGCAGCTTAGACAGGCAATACCAGTACTTC. Translation gives CASSLDRQYQYF. The chain carries TRBV7-2 and TRBJ2-7; D is perhaps TRBD1 (5 bases). The CDR3 covers 12 residues. The V gene's germline CDR1 is SGHTA and CDR2 FQGNSA. The V gene lost 1 base and the J gene lost 10 bases, with 11 bases spanning the gap.

This clonotype occurred a few times. The chain links TRBV29-1 to TRBJ2-5; 9 nucleotides align to TRBD2. Trimming at V came to 5 bases and at J to 4 bases, leaving 8 bases not matched to a gene. The CDR3 runs 14 residues. Germline lookup yields CDR1 SQVTM and CDR2 ANQGSEA. CDR3 sequence: CSVRFSSGRETQYF. CDR3 nucleotide sequence: TGCAGCGTTCGGTTTAGTAGCGGGAGAGAGACCCAGTACTTC.

About this clonotype: A much larger clone is a single base away; this may be a read error. This sequence joins TRBV9 and TRBJ2-2; 9 nucleotides line up with TRBD1. The CDR3 loop spans 16 amino acids. Germline CDR1 and CDR2: SGDLS and YYNGEE. After removal of 0 bases from V and 4 bases from J, the junction contained 4 bases not matched to a gene. CDR3 sequence reads: CASSVGDRVTTGELFF. In nucleotides, the CDR3 is TGTGCCAGCAGCGTAGGGGACAGGGTGACCACCGGGGAGCTGTTTTTT.

This clonotype was detected a few times. The chain carries TRBV9 and TRBJ1-6; D not resolved. The ends were cut back, 0 bases at V and 7 bases at J, with 11 bases in the middle. Germline V gene lookup returns CDR1 SGDLS and CDR2 YYNGEE. CDR3 length: 15 residues. The CDR3 sequence is CASSVVGILNSPLHF. CDR3 bases: TGTGCCAGCAGCGTAGTGGGGATCCTCAATTCACCCCTCCACTTT.

The chain joins TRBV9 to TRBJ2-6, with no clear D. This CDR3 is built from 15 residues. Trimming left V 3 bases short and J 0 bases short, with 7 bases between. CDR1 SGDLS and CDR2 YYNGEE come from the germline V gene. CDR3 DNA: TGTGCCAGCAGCGCCGAGCTCTCTGGGGCCAACGTCCTGACTTTC. This codes for CASSAELSGANVLTF. Supplemented by reference TRBV9 and TRBJ2-6, the full variable domain reads DSGVTQTPKHLITATGQRVTLRCSPRSGDLSVYWYQQSLDQGLQFLIQYYNGEERAKGNILERFSAQQFPDLHSELNLSSLELGDSALYFCASSAELSGANVLTFGAGSRLTVL.

The CDR3, as DNA: TGCAGCGCTGGGGGGTCGGGTGAGCAGTTCTTC. Protein product: CSAGGSGEQFF. This chain joins TRBV29-1 and TRBJ2-1; D may be TRBD2 (6 bases). Germline assignment: CDR1 SQVTM and CDR2 ANQGSEA. Trimming left V 7 bases short and J 9 bases short, with 13 bases between. CDR3 length equals 11 residues.

This clonotype was seen at least ten times. This chain connects TRBV20-1 to TRBJ2-3, with 8 nucleotides matching TRBD2. The V gene's germline CDR1 is DFQATT and CDR2 SNEGSKA (reference sequence). This CDR3 is built from 14 residues. V shed 7 bases, J shed 2 bases, and the junction held 8 bases outside the gene matches. The CDR3 loop reads CSGTSLAHTDTQYF. The CDR3 DNA is TGCAGTGGGACTAGCTTGGCTCACACAGATACGCAGTATTTT.

V and J are TRBV3-1 and TRBJ2-5; 12 bases map to TRBD1. Unmatched junction bases numbered 4, after V lost 3 bases and J lost 5 bases. Germline CDR1 LGHDT, CDR2 YNNKEL (reference sequence). This CDR3 is built from 15 residues. CDR3 region: CASSQRDRGHETQYF. Written as DNA, the CDR3 is TGTGCCAGCAGCCAGAGGGACAGGGGGCATGAGACCCAGTACTTC.

The J gene is TRBJ1-2, the V gene TRBV20-1; TRBD1 matches at 9 bases. J lost 6 bases, V lost 3 bases, and 5 bases had no gene match. CDR1 and CDR2 (germline): DFQATT, SNEGSKA (reference sequence). CDR3 length: 13 residues. CDR3 sequence: CSARAGTGHGYTF. The CDR3 region has the DNA TGCAGTGCTAGGGCCGGGACAGGGCATGGCTACACCTTC.

The chain employs TRBV6-2 or TRBV6-3 and TRBJ2-1; TRBD2 matches at 12 bases. Losses at the gene ends were 6 bases for V and 4 bases for J; bases not matched to a gene: 4. The germline V gene encodes CDR1 MNHEY and CDR2 SVGEGT. The CDR3 runs 15 residues. This CDR3 is CASRTSGGPYNEQFF. In nucleotides, the CDR3 is TGTGCCAGCAGGACTAGCGGGGGCCCTTACAATGAGCAGTTCTTC.

The chain is built from TRBV10-1 and TRBJ2-3; 7 bases align to TRBD2. This CDR3 comprises 14 residues. V dropped 0 bases and J dropped 6; count of bases not matched to a gene: 3. Germline-derived CDR1 and CDR2 are WNHNN and SYGVQD (reference sequence). The CDR3 region is CASSESGGTDTQYF. As DNA, the CDR3 is TGCGCCAGCAGTGAGTCGGGAGGGACGGATACGCAGTATTTT.

The rearrangement links TRBV2 to TRBJ1-2; no firm D call. Trimming took off 4 bases at V and 4 bases at J, with 10 bases between the two ends. The CDR3 loop spans 13 amino acids. Germline CDR1 is SNHLY and CDR2 is FYNNEI. CDR3 sequence: CASSVGLGYGYTF. DNA of the CDR3: TGTGCCAGCAGTGTCGGACTGGGCTATGGCTACACCTTC.